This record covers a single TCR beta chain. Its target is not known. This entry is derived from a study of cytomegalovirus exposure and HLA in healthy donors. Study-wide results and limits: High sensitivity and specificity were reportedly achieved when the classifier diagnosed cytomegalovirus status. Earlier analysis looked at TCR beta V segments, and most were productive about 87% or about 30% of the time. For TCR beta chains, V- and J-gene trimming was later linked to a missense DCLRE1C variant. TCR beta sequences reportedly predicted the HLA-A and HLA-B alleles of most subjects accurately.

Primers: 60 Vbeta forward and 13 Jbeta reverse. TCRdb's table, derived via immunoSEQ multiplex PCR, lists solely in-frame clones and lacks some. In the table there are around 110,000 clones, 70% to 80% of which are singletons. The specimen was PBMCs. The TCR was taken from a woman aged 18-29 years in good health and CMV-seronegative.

The CDR3 spells CASSPRVNSPLHF. Written as DNA, the CDR3 is TGTGCCAGCAGTCCCAGGGTTAATTCACCCCTCCACTTT. The rearrangement uses TRBV6-5 and TRBJ1-6, with a tentative D call TRBD1 (5 bases). Per the germline V gene, CDR1 is MNHEY and CDR2 is SVGAGI. The ends were cut back, 5 bases at V and 6 bases at J, with 8 bases in the middle. CDR3 length: 13 amino acids.